This TCR beta chain was observed in a study of glioma-infiltrating T cells after dendritic cell vaccination (dated by TCRdb to between 2015 and 2016). A note on the overall study: Of the approximately 15 glioblastoma patients in the cohort, all drawn from Phase I and II dendritic cell vaccination trials, 9 were newly diagnosed and 6 had recurrent disease. Survival after dendritic cell vaccination was correlated with TCR sequencing metrics, such as TIL content and the overlap between tumor and blood repertoires. Autologous tumor lysate-pulsed dendritic cell vaccination was administered to the patients between the early 2000s and the early 2010s. In glioblastoma patients vaccinated with dendritic cells, deep sequencing of TCR beta CDR3 regions served to measure tumor-infiltrating lymphocyte content and to compare repertoires between tumor and blood. The vaccine consisted of monocyte-derived dendritic cells cultured seven to eight days with IL-4 and GM-CSF, then pulsed overnight with autologous tumor lysate. Three intradermal dendritic cell vaccine injections were administered to patients at biweekly intervals in the arm below the axilla. Broader findings and caveats from the paper: After dendritic cell vaccination, a higher estimated pretreatment TIL content predicted longer time to progression and overall survival. The cohort was small and heterogeneous, only a few patients had full blood and tumor sets, and even fewer had initial-recurrent tumor pairs. No direct relationship between TCR clonality and survival was found, suggesting that a diverse polyclonal response may matter. The TCR overlap response model with three groups was called speculative and said to need prospective validation.

Explained via the paper, the time point label denotes: after dendritic cell vaccination, including at tumor progression/relapse. Selection of patients required sufficient residual fresh-frozen tumor tissue and over two years of available survival data. An isocitrate dehydrogenase mutation was not carried by any of the glioblastoma patients, although molecular status was otherwise variable. PBMC collection took place before vaccination, two weeks after the third vaccination, and at tumor progression if progression occurred. The Qiagen DNeasy Blood extraction Kit was used to extract genomic DNA. A remark on this clone: Its antigen specificity is not known. Per-base quality was not reported, and no clone a single base away is much larger than it.

The CDR3 sequence holds 13 residues, the cysteine and phenylalanine included. Kept here is only the CDR3 DNA, which spans 39 bases and is read in frame from base 1. The germline V gene sets CDR1 to SGHVS and CDR2 to FNYEAQ. The germline V and J ends show losses of 3 bases and 6 bases respectively, and no gene match explains 2 bases of the junction. Using the immunoSEQ assay, TCRB CDR3 regions were amplified from 2 micrograms of genomic DNA, or from all available DNA when less than that was on hand. The multiplex PCR relied on 60 forward primers for TCR V beta segments and 13 reverse primers for J beta segments. To estimate the number of reads per starting template, synthetic control templates were added to each sample at limiting dilution. The Illumina HiSeq System generated 87 bp sequencing reads. Per the authors' processing: PCR and sequencing errors were removed by a nearest neighbor algorithm that merged closely related sequences. TCR overlap was measured as the percentage of unique tumor TCR beta sequences also present in the same patient's peripheral blood. In its TCRdb copy, this immuneACCESS table keeps in-frame sequences only and misses some clones. Where compared with another copy, unresolved V genes explain less than half of these, and the others have no known cause. V and J calls and clone size are given by that table; D and trimming were obtained from the DNA. This sample comprises about 58,000 clones, 85% of them detected only once. The leading ten clones occupy roughly 10% of the sample.

This specimen was blood, taken after dendritic cell vaccination. The source of this sequence is a human donor with glioblastoma. The chain links TRBV7-6 with TRBJ1-1; 9 middle bases align to TRBD1. The CDR3 reads CASSFGTGSEAFF. In nucleotides, the sequence is TGTGCCAGCAGCTTCGGGACAGGGTCTGAAGCTTTCTTT.